The source of this T cell receptor beta chain is a study of blood T cell repertoires in COVID-19. For the study at large: The United States, Italy and Spain supplied acute and convalescent COVID-19 samples. T cells, B-cell-depleted T cells, or PBMCs supplied cDNA or gDNA.

The protocol was immunoSEQ multiplex PCR, while the TCRdb copy is restricted to in-frame clones and leaves out a portion. Counted here are some 400,000 clones, roughly 90% occurring once; the ten biggest clones make up 1.7%. The CDR3 length is 16 residues. Trimming shortened V by 2 bases and J by 6 bases, and 19 bases separated the two germline ends. CDR1 is SEHNR, CDR2 FQNEAQ, per germline (reference sequence). The chain carries TRBV7-9 and TRBJ1-2; D unclear. The sequence was collected from a woman between 25 and 40 years old who had recovered from COVID-19. The sample comprised PBMCs or T cells enriched from blood (not recorded which). CDR3 in amino acids: CASSLTLGPPSNGYTF. The CDR3 nucleotides are TGTGCCAGCAGCTTAACCCTCGGTCCCCCAAGCAATGGCTACACCTTC.